These 8 T cell receptor beta chains came from one sample sequenced in a study of early T cells in non-severe SARS-CoV-2 infection. TCRdb called the 5' RACE reads again in MiXCR, with one record for every CDR3 protein. The data hold some 66,000 distinct CDR3 sequences, with 9.1% observed a single time. The sequencing input was whole blood. Source of these receptors: an adult who was a healthcare worker with PCR-confirmed SARS-CoV-2 infection or an uninfected control (not recorded which).

In this sample, this clonotype turned up many times. The V gene is TRBV27, the J gene TRBJ2-7; 7 nucleotides match TRBD2. The ends lost 0 bases at V and 5 bases at J; junction bases unmatched: 7. The CDR3 length is 15 residues. Germline CDR1 reads MNHEY; CDR2 reads SMNVEV (reference sequence). This chain's CDR3 is CASSLSVGSGHEQYF. In DNA form, the CDR3 reads TGTGCCAGCAGTTTATCCGTGGGTAGCGGGCACGAGCAGTACTTC.

At least ten counts were recorded for this clonotype. This chain connects TRBV7-9 to TRBJ1-1, with D uncertain. CDR1 and CDR2 (germline): SEHNR, FQNEAQ (reference sequence). V was shortened by 1 base and J by 2 bases, with 14 bases between the two germline ends. This CDR3 is 16 amino acids long. The CDR3 is CASSLGGNPPNTEAFF. The CDR3 bases are TGTGCCAGCAGCTTAGGGGGTAACCCCCCTAACACTGAAGCTTTCTTT.

The chain joins TRBV30 to TRBJ1-2; D is unresolved. Trimming shortened V by 0 bases and J by 7 bases, and 9 bases separated the two germline ends. The germline CDR1 and CDR2 sequences are GTSNPN and SVGIG (reference sequence). This CDR3 comprises 12 residues. CDR3 sequence reads: CAWSVLGIGYTF. DNA for the CDR3: TGTGCCTGGAGTGTACTGGGAATTGGCTACACCTTC.

This clonotype has only a few counts. The chain employs TRBV20-1 and TRBJ1-5; D is uncertain. Trimming removed 4 bases at V and 1 base at J, with 17 bases between. This CDR3 has 16 residues. CDR1 and CDR2 from the germline V gene are DFQATT and SNEGSKA (reference sequence). The CDR3 is CSAKHDAAESNQPQHF. The CDR3 DNA sequence: TGCAGTGCTAAACACGATGCGGCTGAAAGCAATCAGCCCCAGCATTTT.

The chain couples TRBV5-1 to TRBJ2-5; TRBD1 matches 7 bases. Germline lookup yields CDR1 SGHRS and CDR2 YFSETQ. CDR3 length: 14 residues. The V segment lost 4 bases and the J segment 4 bases; nucleotides outside the gene matches: 7. In DNA, the CDR3 is TGCGCCAGCAGCAAAGCTAGACAGGGAGAGACCCAGTACTTC. The encoded protein is CASSKARQGETQYF.

This chain uses TRBV7-3 with TRBJ2-1; 11 nucleotides line up with TRBD2. V dropped 1 base and J dropped 6; count of bases not matched to a gene: 5. The germline gives CDR1 SGHTA, CDR2 FQGTGA. This CDR3 comprises 16 residues. The CDR3 sequence: CASSLMVTSGSNEQFF. CDR3 nucleotides: TGTGCCAGCAGCTTAATGGTCACTAGCGGGAGCAATGAGCAGTTCTTC.

This clonotype has ten or more counts. The V gene is TRBV24-1, the J gene TRBJ1-5, with a tentative D call TRBD1 (5 bases). The CDR3 runs 15 residues. V dropped 3 bases and J dropped 5 bases, with 13 bases sitting between them. CDR1 KGHDR and CDR2 SFDVKD come from the germline V gene. Here the CDR3 reads CATSDPDRPDQPQHF. The DNA for the CDR3 is TGTGCCACCAGTGATCCTGACAGACCGGATCAGCCCCAGCATTTT.

This clonotype came up a few times. This chain uses TRBV20-1 with TRBJ2-7, with TRBD1 as a possible D gene (6 bases). The CDR3 contains 15 residues. Trimming pared 0 bases from V and 0 bases from J, leaving 12 bases between. CDR1 is DFQATT and CDR2 is SNEGSKA in the germline V gene (reference sequence). The CDR3 DNA follows: TGCAGTGCTAGAGATCAGGGGCGGAGCTCCTACGAGCAGTACTTC. Translating gives CSARDQGRSSYEQYF.